Listed below are T cell receptor beta chains from one sample, sequenced in a study of early T cells in non-severe SARS-CoV-2 infection. TCRdb fed the 5' RACE reads into MiXCR, producing one record per CDR3 protein. The table records tens of thousands of distinct CDR3 sequences, 11% to 15% of them present only once. The sequencing sample was made of whole blood. These receptors were collected from an adult who was a healthcare worker with PCR-confirmed SARS-CoV-2 infection or an uninfected control (not recorded which). CDR3s include the opening cysteine and the closing phenylalanine or tryptophan. The D gene is left open where the match is weak. Expanded clones get a size class; other rows say once, few or many, or leave the size out.

>TRBJ1-3|NA|NA|TRBV9
TGTGCCAGCAGCGTAAGTGGAGGGGTACCCGGAAACACCATATATTTT
CASSVSGGVPGNTIYF
>TRBJ2-7|NA|few|TRBV12-3/TRBV12-4
TGTGCCAGCAGTTCTACGGCAGGGAGCTCCGAGCAGTACTTC
CASSSTAGSSEQYF
>TRBJ2-5|NA|few|TRBV18
TGTGCCAGCTCACGGTCTGAGACCCAGTACTTC
CASSRSETQYF
>TRBJ1-6|TRBD1|many|TRBV12-5
TGTGCTAGTGGTGCCCCGGGACAGGAAGGAGGTACCCTCCACTTT
CASGAPGQEGGTLHF
>TRBJ1-4|NA|NA|TRBV5-1
TGCGCCAGCAGTCCCCAGACTTCTAATGAAAAACTGTTTTTT
CASSPQTSNEKLFF
>TRBJ2-1|TRBD1|many|TRBV29-1
TGCAGCGCGGACAGGGGGACCCACAATGAGCAGTTCTTC
CSADRGTHNEQFF
>TRBJ1-1|TRBD1|many|TRBV11-2
TGTGCCAGCAGCTTCACAGGGGGAGCTCGGATGAACACTGAAGCTTTCTTT
CASSFTGGARMNTEAFF
>TRBJ2-2|NA|few|TRBV9
TGTGCCAGCAGCGTAGAAGGAGGGCCAACCGGGGAGCTGTTTTTT
CASSVEGGPTGELFF
>TRBJ1-1|NA|few|TRBV6-6
TGTGCCAGCAGTTACGAAGCGACAGGGAACACTGAAGCTTTCTTT
CASSYEATGNTEAFF
>TRBJ2-1|TRBD2|NA|TRBV11-2
TGTGCCAGCAGCCTAGCGGGGGGGCCTGGGTATGAGCAGTTCTTC
CASSLAGGPGYEQFF
>TRBJ2-7|TRBD1|NA|TRBV28
TGTGCCAGCACCCGGACAGGGATGTACGAGCAGTACTTC
CASTRTGMYEQYF
>TRBJ2-5|NA|few|TRBV21-1
TGTGCCAGCAGCACGGAGGTCAGGGTACAAGAGACCCAGTACTTC
CASSTEVRVQETQYF
>TRBJ1-2|NA|few|TRBV4-2
TGTGCCAGCAGCCAAGATCGAGGCAGAACTAACTATGGCTACACCTTC
CASSQDRGRTNYGYTF
>TRBJ2-5|NA|few|TRBV3-1
TGTGCCAGCAGCCAAGCGGGAAAGGAGACCCAGTACTTC
CASSQAGKETQYF
>TRBJ2-3|TRBD1|many|TRBV2
TGTGCCAGTCACAGGGGATCAACAGATACGCAGTATTTT
CASHRGSTDTQYF
>TRBJ1-4|NA|many|TRBV3-1
TGTGCCAGCAGCCAAGATCCAGCAACTAATGAAAAACTGTTTTTT
CASSQDPATNEKLFF
>TRBJ1-4|NA|NA|TRBV7-9
TGTGCCAGCAGCTCTTCGGACAGCCTTACTAATGAAAAACTGTTTTTT
CASSSSDSLTNEKLFF
>TRBJ1-1|NA|NA|TRBV20-1
TGCAGTGCTATCAGACAGGCTATTGAAGCTTTCTTT
CSAIRQAIEAFF
>TRBJ1-2|NA|few|TRBV5-1
TGCGCCAGCAGCTTGGGGACAGAAGTGAACTATGGCTACACCTTC
CASSLGTEVNYGYTF
>TRBJ2-3|NA|NA|TRBV6-4
TGTGCCAGCAGTGGGGGGCCCACAGATACGCAGTATTTT
CASSGGPTDTQYF
>TRBJ1-1|NA|many|TRBV7-3
TGTGCCAGCAGCTTAACCCCCCAGACTGAAGCTTTCTTT
CASSLTPQTEAFF
>TRBJ2-5|TRBD2|many|TRBV18
TGTGCCAGCTCACCCGTACGGACTAGCGGAAGACGTACGCAAGAGACCCAGTACTTC
CASSPVRTSGRRTQETQYF
>TRBJ2-1|NA|few|TRBV20-1
TGCAGTGCTAGAGATCTTACGAAGGAGCAGTTCTTC
CSARDLTKEQFF